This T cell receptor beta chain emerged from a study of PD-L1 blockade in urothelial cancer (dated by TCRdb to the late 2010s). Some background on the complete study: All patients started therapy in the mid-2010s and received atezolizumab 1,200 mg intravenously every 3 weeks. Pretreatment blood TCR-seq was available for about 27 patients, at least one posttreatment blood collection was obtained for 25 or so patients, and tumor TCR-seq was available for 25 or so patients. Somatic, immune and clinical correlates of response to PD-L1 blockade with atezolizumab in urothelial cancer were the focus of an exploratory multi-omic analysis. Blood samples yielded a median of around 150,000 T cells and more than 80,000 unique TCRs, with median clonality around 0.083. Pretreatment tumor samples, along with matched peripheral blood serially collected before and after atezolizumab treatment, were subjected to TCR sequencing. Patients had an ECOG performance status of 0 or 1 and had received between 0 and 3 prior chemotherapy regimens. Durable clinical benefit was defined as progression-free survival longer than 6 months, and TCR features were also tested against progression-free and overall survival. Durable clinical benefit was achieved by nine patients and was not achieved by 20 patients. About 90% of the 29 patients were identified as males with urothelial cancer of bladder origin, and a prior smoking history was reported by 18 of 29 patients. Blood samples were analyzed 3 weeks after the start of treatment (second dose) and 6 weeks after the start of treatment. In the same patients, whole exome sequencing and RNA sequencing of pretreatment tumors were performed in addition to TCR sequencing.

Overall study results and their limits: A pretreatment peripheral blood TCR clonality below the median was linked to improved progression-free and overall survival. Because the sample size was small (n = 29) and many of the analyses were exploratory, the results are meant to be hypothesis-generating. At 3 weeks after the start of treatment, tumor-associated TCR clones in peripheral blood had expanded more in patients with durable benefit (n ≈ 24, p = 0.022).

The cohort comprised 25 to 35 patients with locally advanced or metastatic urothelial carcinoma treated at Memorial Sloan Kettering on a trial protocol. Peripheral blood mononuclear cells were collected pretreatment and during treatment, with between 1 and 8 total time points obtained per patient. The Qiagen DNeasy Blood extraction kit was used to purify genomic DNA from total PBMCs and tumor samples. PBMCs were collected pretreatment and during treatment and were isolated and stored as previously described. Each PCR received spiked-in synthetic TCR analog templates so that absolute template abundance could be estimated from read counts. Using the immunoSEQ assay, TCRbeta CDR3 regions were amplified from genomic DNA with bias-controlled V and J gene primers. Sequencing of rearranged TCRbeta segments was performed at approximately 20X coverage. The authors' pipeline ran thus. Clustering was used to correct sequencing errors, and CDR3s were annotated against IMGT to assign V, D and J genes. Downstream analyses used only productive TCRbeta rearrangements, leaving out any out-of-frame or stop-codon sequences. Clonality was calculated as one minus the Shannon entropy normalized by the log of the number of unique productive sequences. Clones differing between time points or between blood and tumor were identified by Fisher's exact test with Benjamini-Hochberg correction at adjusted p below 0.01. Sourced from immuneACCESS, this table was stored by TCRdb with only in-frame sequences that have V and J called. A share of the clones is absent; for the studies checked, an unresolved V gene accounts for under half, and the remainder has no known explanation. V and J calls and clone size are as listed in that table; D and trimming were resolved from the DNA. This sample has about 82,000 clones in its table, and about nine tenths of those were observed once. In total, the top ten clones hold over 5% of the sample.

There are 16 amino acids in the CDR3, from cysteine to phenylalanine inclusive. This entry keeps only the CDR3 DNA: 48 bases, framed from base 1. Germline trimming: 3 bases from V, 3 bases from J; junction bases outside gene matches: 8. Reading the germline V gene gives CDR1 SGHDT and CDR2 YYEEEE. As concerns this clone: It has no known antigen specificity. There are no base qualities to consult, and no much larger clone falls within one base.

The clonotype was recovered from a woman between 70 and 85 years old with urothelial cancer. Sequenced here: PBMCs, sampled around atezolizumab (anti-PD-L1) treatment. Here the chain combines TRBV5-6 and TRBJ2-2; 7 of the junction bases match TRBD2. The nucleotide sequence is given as TGTGCCAGCAGCTGGGAGGGTCGAGACTACACCGGGGAGCTGTTTTTT. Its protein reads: CASSWEGRDYTGELFF. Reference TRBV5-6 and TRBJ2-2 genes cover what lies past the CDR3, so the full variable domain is DAGVTQSPTHLIKTRGQQVTLRCSPKSGHDTVSWYQQALGQGPQFIFQYYEEEERQRGNFPDRFSGHQFPNYSSELNVNALLLGDSALYLCASSWEGRDYTGELFFGEGSRLTVL.